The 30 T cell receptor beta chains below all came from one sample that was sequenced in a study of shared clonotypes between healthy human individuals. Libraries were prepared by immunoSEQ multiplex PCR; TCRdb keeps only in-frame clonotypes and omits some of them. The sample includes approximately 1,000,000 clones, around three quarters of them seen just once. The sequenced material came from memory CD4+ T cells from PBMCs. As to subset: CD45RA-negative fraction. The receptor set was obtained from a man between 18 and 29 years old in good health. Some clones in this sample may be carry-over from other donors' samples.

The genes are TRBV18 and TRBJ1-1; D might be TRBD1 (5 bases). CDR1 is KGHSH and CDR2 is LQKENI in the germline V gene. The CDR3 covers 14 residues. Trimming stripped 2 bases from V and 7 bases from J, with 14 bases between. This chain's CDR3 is CASSPTGADSEAFF. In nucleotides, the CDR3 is TGTGCCAGCTCACCAACCGGGGCCGACAGTGAAGCTTTCTTT.

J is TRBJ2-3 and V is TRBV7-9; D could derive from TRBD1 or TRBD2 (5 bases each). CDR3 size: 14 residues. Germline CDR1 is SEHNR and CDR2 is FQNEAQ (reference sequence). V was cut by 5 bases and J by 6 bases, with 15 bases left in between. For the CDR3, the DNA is TGTGCCAGCAGCATAGGGACGGCTGCGGATACGCAGTATTTT. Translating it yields CASSIGTAADTQYF.

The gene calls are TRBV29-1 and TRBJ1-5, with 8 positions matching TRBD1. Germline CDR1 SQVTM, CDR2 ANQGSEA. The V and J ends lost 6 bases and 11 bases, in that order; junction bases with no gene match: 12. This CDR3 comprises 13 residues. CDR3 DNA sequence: TGCAGCGTGACAGGGACAGGAGGCATGGCCCAGCATTTT. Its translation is CSVTGTGGMAQHF. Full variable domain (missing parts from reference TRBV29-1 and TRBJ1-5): SAVISQKPSRDICQRGTSLTIQCQVDSQVTMMFWYRQQPGQSLTLIATANQGSEATYESGFVIDKFPISRPNLTFSTLTVSNMSPEDSSIYLCSVTGTGGMAQHFGDGTRLSIL.

Written as DNA, the CDR3 is TGTGCCAGTAGTATAGGACCGGGGGCCTATGGCTACACCTTC. Residues: CASSIGPGAYGYTF. This chain links TRBV19 with TRBJ1-2, with D possibly matching TRBD1 (6 bases). Trimming cost V 1 base and J 4 bases, with 10 bases left between them. The CDR3 length is 14 residues. The germline V gene has CDR1 LNHDA and CDR2 SQIVND (reference sequence).

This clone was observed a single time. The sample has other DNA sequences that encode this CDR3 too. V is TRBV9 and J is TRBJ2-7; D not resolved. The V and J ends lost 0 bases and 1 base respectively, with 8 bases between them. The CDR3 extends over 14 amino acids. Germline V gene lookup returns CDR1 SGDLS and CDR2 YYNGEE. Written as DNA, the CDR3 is TGTGCCAGCAGCGTAGGTTCTGGATCCTACGAGCAGTACTTC. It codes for CASSVGSGSYEQYF.

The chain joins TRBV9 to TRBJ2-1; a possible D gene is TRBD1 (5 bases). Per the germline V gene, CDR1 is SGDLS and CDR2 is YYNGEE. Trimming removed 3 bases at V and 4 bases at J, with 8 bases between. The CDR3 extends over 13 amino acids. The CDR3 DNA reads TGTGCCAGCAGCGGGACACTTTACAATGAGCAGTTCTTC. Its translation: CASSGTLYNEQFF. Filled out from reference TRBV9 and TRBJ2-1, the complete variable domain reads DSGVTQTPKHLITATGQRVTLRCSPRSGDLSVYWYQQSLDQGLQFLIQYYNGEERAKGNILERFSAQQFPDLHSELNLSSLELGDSALYFCASSGTLYNEQFFGPGTRLTVL.

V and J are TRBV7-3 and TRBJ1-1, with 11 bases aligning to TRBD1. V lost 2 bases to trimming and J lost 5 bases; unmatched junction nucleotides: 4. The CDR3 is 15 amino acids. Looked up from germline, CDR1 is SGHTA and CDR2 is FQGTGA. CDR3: CASSLLGTGGTEAFF. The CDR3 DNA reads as TGTGCCAGCAGCTTATTAGGGACAGGGGGGACTGAAGCTTTCTTT.

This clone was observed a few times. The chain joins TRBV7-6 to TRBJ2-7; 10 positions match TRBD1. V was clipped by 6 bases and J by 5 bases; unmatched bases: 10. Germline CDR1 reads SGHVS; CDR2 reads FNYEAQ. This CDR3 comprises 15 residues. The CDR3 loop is CASRPGTGDADEQYF. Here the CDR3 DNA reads TGTGCCAGCAGACCCGGGACAGGGGACGCCGACGAGCAGTACTTC.

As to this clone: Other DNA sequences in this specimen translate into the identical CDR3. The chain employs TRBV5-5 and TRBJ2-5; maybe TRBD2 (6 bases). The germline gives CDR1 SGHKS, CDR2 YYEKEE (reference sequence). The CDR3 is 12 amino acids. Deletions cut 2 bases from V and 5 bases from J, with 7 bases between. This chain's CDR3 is CASSFGGETQYF. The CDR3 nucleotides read TGTGCCAGCAGCTTCGGAGGGGAGACCCAGTACTTC.

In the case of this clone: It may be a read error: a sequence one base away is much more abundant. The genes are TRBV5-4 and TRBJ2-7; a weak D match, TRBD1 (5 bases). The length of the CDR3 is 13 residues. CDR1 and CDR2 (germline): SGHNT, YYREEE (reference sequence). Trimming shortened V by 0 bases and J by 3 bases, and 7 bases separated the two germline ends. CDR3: CASSLGTGYEQYF. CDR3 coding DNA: TGTGCCAGCAGCTTGGGTACAGGCTACGAGCAGTACTTC.

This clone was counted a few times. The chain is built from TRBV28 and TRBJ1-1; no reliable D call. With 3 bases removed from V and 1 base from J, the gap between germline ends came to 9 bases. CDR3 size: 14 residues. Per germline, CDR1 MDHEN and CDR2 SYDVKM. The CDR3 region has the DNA TGTGCCAGCAGTTTGTTCACTCAGAACACTGAAGCTTTCTTT. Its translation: CASSLFTQNTEAFF.

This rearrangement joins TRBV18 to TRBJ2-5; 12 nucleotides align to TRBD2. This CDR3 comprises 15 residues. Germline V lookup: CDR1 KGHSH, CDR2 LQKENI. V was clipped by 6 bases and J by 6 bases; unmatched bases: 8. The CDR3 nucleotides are TGTGCCAGCTCTAAGACTAGCGGGAGCGTAAAGACCCAGTACTTC. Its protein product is CASSKTSGSVKTQYF.

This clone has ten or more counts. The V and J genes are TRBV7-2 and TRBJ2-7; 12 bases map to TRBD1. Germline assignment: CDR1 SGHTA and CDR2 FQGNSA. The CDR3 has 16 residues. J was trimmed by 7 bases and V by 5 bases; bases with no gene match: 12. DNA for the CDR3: TGTGCCAGCAGCCCTAGAGCGGGACAGGGGGCGAGGGAGCAGTACTTC. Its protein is CASSPRAGQGAREQYF.

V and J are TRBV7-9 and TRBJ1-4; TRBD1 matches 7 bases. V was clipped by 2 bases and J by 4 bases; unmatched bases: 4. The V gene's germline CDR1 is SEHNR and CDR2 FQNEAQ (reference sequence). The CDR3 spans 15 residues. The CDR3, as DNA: TGTGCCAGCAGCTTACAGGGACAGTATAATGAAAAACTGTTTTTT. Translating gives CASSLQGQYNEKLFF.

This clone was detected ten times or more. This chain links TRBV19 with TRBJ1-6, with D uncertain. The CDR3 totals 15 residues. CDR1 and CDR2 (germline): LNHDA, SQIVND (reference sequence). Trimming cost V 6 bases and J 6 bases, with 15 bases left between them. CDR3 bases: TGTGCCAGTAGCCCTCCCCGACGGGCTAATTCACCCCTCCACTTT. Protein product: CASSPPRRANSPLHF.

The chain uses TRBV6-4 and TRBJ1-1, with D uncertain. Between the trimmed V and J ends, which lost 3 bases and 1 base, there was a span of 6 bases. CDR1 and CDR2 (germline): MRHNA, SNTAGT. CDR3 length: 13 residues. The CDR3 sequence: CASSETANTEAFF. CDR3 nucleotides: TGTGCCAGCAGTGAAACAGCGAACACTGAAGCTTTCTTT.

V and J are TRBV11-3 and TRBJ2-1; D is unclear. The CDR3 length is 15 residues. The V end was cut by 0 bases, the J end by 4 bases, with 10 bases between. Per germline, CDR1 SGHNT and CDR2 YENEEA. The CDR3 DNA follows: TGTGCCAGCAGCTTAGATAGTGGGCGGTACAATGAGCAGTTCTTC. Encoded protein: CASSLDSGRYNEQFF. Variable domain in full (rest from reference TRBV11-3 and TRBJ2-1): EAGVVQSPRYKIIEKKQPVAFWCNPISGHNTLYWYLQNLGQGPELLIRYENEEAVDDSQLPKDRFSAERLKGVDSTLKIQPAELGDSAVYLCASSLDSGRYNEQFFGPGTRLTVL.

CDR3 coding DNA: TGTGCCAGCAGCTTAGAACTAGCGGGAGGGCGCGGAGATACGCAGTATTTT. As protein: CASSLELAGGRGDTQYF. The chain joins TRBV13 to TRBJ2-3; TRBD2 agrees at 13 bases. This CDR3 contains 17 residues. Germline V gene sequence: CDR1 PRHDT, CDR2 FYEKMQ (reference sequence). V shed 1 base and J 5 bases; nucleotides not matched to a gene: 6.

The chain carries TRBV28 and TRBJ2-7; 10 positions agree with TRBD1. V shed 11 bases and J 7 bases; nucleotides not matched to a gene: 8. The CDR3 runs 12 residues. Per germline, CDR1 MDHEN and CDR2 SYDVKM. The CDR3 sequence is CAGGTGAREQYF. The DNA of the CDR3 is TGTGCCGGGGGGACAGGGGCTCGGGAGCAGTACTTC.

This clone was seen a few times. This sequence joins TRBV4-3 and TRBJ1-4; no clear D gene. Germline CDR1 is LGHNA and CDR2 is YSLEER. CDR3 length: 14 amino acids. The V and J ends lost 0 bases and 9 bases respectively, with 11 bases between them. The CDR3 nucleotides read TGCGCCAGCAGCCAAGAGGGAGGATTACAAAAACTGTTTTTT. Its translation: CASSQEGGLQKLFF.

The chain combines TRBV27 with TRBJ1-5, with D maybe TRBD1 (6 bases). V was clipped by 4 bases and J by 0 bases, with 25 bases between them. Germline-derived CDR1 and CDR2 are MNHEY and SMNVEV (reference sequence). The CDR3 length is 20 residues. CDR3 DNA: TGTGCCAGCAGTTCCTCCCGGGACACGGGTAGGCGGTATAGCAATCAGCCCCAGCATTTT. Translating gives CASSSSRDTGRRYSNQPQHF.

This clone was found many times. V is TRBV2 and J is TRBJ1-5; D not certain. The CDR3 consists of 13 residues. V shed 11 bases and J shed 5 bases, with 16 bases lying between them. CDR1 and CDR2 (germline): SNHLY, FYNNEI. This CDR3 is CADSPGGDQPQHF. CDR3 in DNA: TGTGCCGACTCTCCAGGCGGGGATCAGCCCCAGCATTTT.

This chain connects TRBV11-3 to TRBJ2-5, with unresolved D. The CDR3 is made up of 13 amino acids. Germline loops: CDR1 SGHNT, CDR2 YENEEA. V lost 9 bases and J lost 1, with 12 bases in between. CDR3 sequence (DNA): TGTGCCAGTTCGACTGATTTCCAAGAGACCCAGTACTTC. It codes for CASSTDFQETQYF.

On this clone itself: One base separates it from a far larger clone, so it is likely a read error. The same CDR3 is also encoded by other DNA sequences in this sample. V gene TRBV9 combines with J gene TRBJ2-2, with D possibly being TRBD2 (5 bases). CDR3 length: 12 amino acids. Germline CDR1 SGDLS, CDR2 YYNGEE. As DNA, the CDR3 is TGCGCCAGCAGCGGCCCGATCGGGGAGCTGTTTTTT. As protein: CASSGPIGELFF.

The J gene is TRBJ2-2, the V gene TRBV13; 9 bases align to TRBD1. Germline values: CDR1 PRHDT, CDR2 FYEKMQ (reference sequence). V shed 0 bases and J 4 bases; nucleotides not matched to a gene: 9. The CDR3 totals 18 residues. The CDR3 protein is CASSLGFRDRARTGELFF. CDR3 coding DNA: TGTGCCAGCAGCTTAGGCTTCCGGGACAGGGCTCGCACCGGGGAGCTGTTTTTT.

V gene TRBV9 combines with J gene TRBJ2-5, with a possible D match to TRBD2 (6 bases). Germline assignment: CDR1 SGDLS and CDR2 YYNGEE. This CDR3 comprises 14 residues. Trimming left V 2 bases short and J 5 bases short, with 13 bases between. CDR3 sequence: CASSVSGAGETQYF. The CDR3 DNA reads TGTGCCAGCAGCGTTTCGGGAGCCGGGGAGACCCAGTACTTC.

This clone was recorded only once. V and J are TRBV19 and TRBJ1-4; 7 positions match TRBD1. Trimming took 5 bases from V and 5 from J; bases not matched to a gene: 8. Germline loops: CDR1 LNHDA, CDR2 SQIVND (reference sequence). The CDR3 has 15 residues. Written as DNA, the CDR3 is TGTGCCAGTAGTCCACGACAGGGTCGGAATGAAAAACTGTTTTTT. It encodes CASSPRQGRNEKLFF.

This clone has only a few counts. DNA of the CDR3: TGTGCCAGCAGTCGTAGCGGGAGGGCCCTCAAGAATGAGCAGTTCTTC. Residues: CASSRSGRALKNEQFF. The genes are TRBV27 and TRBJ2-1; 11 bases are a match to TRBD2. Trimming took 5 bases from V and 7 from J; bases not matched to a gene: 10. Germline assignment: CDR1 MNHEY and CDR2 SMNVEV (reference sequence). CDR3 length: 16 residues.

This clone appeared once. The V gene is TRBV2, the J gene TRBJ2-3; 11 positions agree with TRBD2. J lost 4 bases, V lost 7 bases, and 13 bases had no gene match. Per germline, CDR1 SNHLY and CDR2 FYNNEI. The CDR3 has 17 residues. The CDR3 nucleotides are TGTGCCAGCACGAGGGCTAGCGGGAGGTCGGGCGCAGATACGCAGTATTTT. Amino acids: CASTRASGRSGADTQYF. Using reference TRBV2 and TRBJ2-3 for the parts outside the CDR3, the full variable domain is EPEVTQTPSHQVTQMGQEVILRCVPISNHLYFYWYRQILGQKVEFLVSFYNNEISEKSEIFDDQFSVERPDGSNFTLKIRSTKLEDSAMYFCASTRASGRSGADTQYFGPGTRLTVL.

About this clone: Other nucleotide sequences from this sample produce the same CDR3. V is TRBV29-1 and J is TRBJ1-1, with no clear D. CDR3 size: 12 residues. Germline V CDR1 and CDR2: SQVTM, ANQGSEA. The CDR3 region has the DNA TGCAGTGCAAACAGAGGGAACACTGAAGCTTTCTTT. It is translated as CSANRGNTEAFF.